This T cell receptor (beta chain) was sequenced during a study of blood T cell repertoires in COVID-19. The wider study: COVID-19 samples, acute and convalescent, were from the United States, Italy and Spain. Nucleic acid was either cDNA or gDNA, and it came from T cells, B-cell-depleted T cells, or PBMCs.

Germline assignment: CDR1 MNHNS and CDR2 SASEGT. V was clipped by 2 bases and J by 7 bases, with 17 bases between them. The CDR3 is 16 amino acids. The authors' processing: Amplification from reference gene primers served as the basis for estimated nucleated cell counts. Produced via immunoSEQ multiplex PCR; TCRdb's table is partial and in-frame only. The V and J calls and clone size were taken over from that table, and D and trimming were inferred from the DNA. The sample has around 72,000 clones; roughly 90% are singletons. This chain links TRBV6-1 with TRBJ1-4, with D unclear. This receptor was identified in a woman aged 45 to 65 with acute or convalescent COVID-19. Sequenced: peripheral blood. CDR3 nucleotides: TGTGCCAGCAGTGAACGCTTAACCCCCCGGGGTGAAAAACTGTTTTTT. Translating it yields CASSERLTPRGEKLFF.